These 12 T cell receptor beta chains were all obtained from the same sample, sequenced in a study of breast tumors, draining lymph nodes, adjacent tissues. Samples came from axillary lymph nodes draining the breast cancer. One entry per CDR3 protein results from TCRdb running MiXCR on the multiplex PCR reads. The sample yields around 300,000 distinct CDR3 sequences, around 31% seen once. The sequenced material came from axillary lymph node tissue. Receptor source: a female donor with breast cancer. Some clones in this sample may be carry-over from other donors' samples.

Many counts were recorded for this clonotype. This rearrangement joins TRBV20-1 to TRBJ2-7; D is possibly TRBD1 or TRBD2 (6 bases each). Trimming removed 0 bases from V and 5 bases from J, with 11 bases in between. Germline V CDR1 and CDR2: DFQATT, SNEGSKA (reference sequence). This CDR3 is built from 13 residues. CDR3 sequence reads: CSAREGGRDEQYF. The CDR3 DNA reads TGCAGTGCTAGAGAGGGGGGCCGCGACGAGCAGTACTTC.

The J gene is TRBJ1-4, the V gene TRBV6-4, with TRBD1 as a possible D gene (6 bases). Germline values: CDR1 MRHNA, CDR2 SNTAGT. V dropped 2 bases and J dropped 5 bases, with 18 bases sitting between them. The CDR3 runs 17 residues. This CDR3 is CASSDRERDQGNEKLFF. The CDR3 DNA is TGTGCCAGCAGTGACCGGGAGAGAGACCAGGGGAATGAAAAACTGTTTTTT.

Note on this clonotype: One end of the junction varies from germline; a read error may be responsible. V and J are TRBV27 and TRBJ1-6; D is undetermined. The CDR3 spans 13 residues. Germline values: CDR1 MNHEY, CDR2 SMNVEV (reference sequence). The CDR3 DNA reads TGTGCCACTTCGGAATCCTATAATCCACCCCTCCACTTT. Encoded protein: CATSESYNPPLHF.

This clonotype was counted only a few times. The gene calls are TRBV6-2 or TRBV6-3 and TRBJ2-1; TRBD2 aligns across 11 bases. The germline CDR1 and CDR2 sequences are MNHEY and SVGEGT. The CDR3 consists of 15 residues. The ends lost 4 bases at V and 9 bases at J; junction bases unmatched: 8. The CDR3 DNA reads TGTGCCAGCAGTTCGACTAGCGGGATAGAAGGTGAGCAGTTCTTC. This gives the protein CASSSTSGIEGEQFF.

The chain is built from TRBV27 and TRBJ1-3, with 7 bases that match TRBD1. The V and J ends lost 0 bases and 4 bases, in that order; junction bases with no gene match: 3. CDR3 length equals 15 residues. The germline CDR1 and CDR2 sequences are MNHEY and SMNVEV (reference sequence). CDR3 protein: CASSLSKQGGNTIYF. CDR3 coding DNA: TGTGCCAGCAGTTTATCGAAACAGGGGGGAAACACCATATATTTT.

In this sample, this clonotype turned up many times. The chain links TRBV11-1 to TRBJ2-2; D remains unclear. V dropped 5 bases and J dropped 5 bases, with 6 bases sitting between them. Germline lookup yields CDR1 SGHAT and CDR2 FQDESV (reference sequence). The CDR3 extends over 12 amino acids. CDR3 amino acids: CASSPLTGELFF. For the CDR3, the DNA is TGTGCCAGCAGCCCCCTTACCGGGGAGCTGTTTTTT.

This clonotype was picked up many times. The V gene is TRBV20-1, the J gene TRBJ2-7; 10 nucleotides align to TRBD2. The V gene end was trimmed by 6 bases and the J gene end by 7 bases; junction bases not matched to a gene: 18. The CDR3 is 16 amino acids. Germline CDR1 and CDR2: DFQATT and SNEGSKA (reference sequence). CDR3 region: CSALDLAGANWGEQYF. The CDR3 DNA sequence: TGCAGTGCCCTGGACCTAGCGGGAGCCAACTGGGGTGAGCAGTACTTC.

The V call is TRBV10-3, the J call TRBJ1-2, with TRBD1 as a possible D gene (6 bases). Trimming left V 4 bases short and J 6 bases short, with 15 bases between. This CDR3 is 14 amino acids long. The germline gives CDR1 ENHRY, CDR2 SYGVKD. CDR3 sequence: CAISVPGDRDGYTF. CDR3 DNA: TGTGCCATCAGTGTCCCAGGGGATAGAGATGGCTACACCTTC.

This clonotype was found many times. This chain joins TRBV13 and TRBJ2-7; 13 nucleotides match TRBD2. Germline V gene sequence: CDR1 PRHDT, CDR2 FYEKMQ (reference sequence). The V and J ends lost 4 bases and 2 bases, in that order; junction bases with no gene match: 2. The CDR3 runs to 15 residues. The CDR3 sequence is CASSYGTSGAYEQYF. CDR3 sequence (DNA): TGTGCCAGCAGCTACGGGACTAGCGGGGCCTACGAGCAGTACTTC.

Note on this clonotype: A much more abundant neighbour one base away suggests this may be a read error. The gene calls are TRBV7-2 and TRBJ2-1; tentative D call: TRBD2 (7 bases). Looked up from germline, CDR1 is SGHTA and CDR2 is FQGNSA. CDR3 size: 15 residues. CDR3 in amino acids: CASSTRGGQGSEQLF. In DNA form, the CDR3 reads TGTGCCAGCAGCACACGCGGGGGCCAAGGCTCTGAGCAGCTCTTC.

The rearrangement uses TRBV20-1 and TRBJ2-5; perhaps TRBD2 as D (6 bases). CDR1 and CDR2 from the germline V gene are DFQATT and SNEGSKA (reference sequence). V lost 3 bases and J 5 bases, leaving 16 bases between the germline ends. The CDR3 is 14 residues long. The chain's CDR3 is CSARFGGNDETQYF. CDR3 in DNA: TGCAGTGCTAGGTTTGGGGGGAATGACGAGACCCAGTACTTC.

This clonotype was picked up many times. CDR3 bases: TGTGCCAGCAGCTTAGATCGGGACGGGGAGCTGTTTTTT. Translating it yields CASSLDRDGELFF. V is TRBV11-3 and J is TRBJ2-2, with D possibly matching TRBD2 (5 bases). Trimming took 0 bases from V and 7 from J, leaving 6 bases between them. CDR1 and CDR2 (germline): SGHNT, YENEEA. The CDR3 loop spans 13 amino acids.